The 8 T cell receptor beta chains below were found in one sample sequenced in a study of blood T cell repertoires in COVID-19. The data were produced by immunoSEQ multiplex PCR, yet TCRdb's version contains in-frame clones alone and is incomplete. The sample has 250,000 or so clones, roughly 84% seen once. Sequences were obtained from PBMCs or T cells enriched from blood (not recorded which). These receptors all stem from a man aged 45-65 years who had recovered from COVID-19.

V usage is TRBV3-1 (or the pseudogene TRBV3-2) and J usage is TRBJ2-7; TRBD2 agrees at 16 bases. CDR3 length: 15 amino acids. Germline CDR1 is LGHDT and CDR2 is YNNKEL (reference sequence). The ends lost 4 bases at V and 6 bases at J; junction bases unmatched: 3. The DNA for the CDR3 is TGTGCCAGCAGCCCCGGGACTAGCGGGAGGGCCGAGCAGTACTTC. This codes for CASSPGTSGRAEQYF.

This clone came up a few times. The chain carries TRBV4-3 and TRBJ1-2, with D unresolved. CDR3 size: 13 residues. Trimming pared 1 base from V and 5 bases from J, leaving 8 bases between. The germline V gene has CDR1 LGHNA and CDR2 YSLEER. The CDR3 protein is CASSQVIMYGYTF. The CDR3, as DNA: TGCGCCAGCAGCCAAGTTATTATGTATGGCTACACCTTC.

The chain uses TRBV19 and TRBJ2-1, with a possible D match to TRBD1 (6 bases). This CDR3 spans 15 amino acids. CDR1 LNHDA and CDR2 SQIVND come from the germline V gene (reference sequence). The ends were cut back, 4 bases at V and 7 bases at J, with 17 bases in the middle. The CDR3 spells CASSREGGRTNEQFF. The CDR3 nucleotides read TGTGCCAGTAGTAGGGAAGGGGGTAGGACGAATGAGCAGTTCTTC.

This chain connects TRBV7-8 to TRBJ1-6, with 7 bases aligning to TRBD1. The CDR3 has 13 amino acids. Germline lookup yields CDR1 SGHVS and CDR2 FQNEAQ. V dropped 5 bases and J dropped 10; count of bases not matched to a gene: 5. CDR3 residues: CASSQQGISPLHF. CDR3 in DNA: TGTGCCAGCAGCCAACAGGGGATATCACCCCTCCACTTT. The full variable domain, completed using reference TRBV7-8 and TRBJ1-6, is GAGVSQSPRYKVAKRGQDVALRCDPISGHVSLFWYQQALGQGPEFLTYFQNEAQLDKSGLPSDRFFAERPEGSVSTLKIQRTQQEDSAVYLCASSQQGISPLHFGNGTRLTVT.

The chain employs TRBV10-3 and TRBJ2-7; possible D gene TRBD1, 6 bases. The CDR3 sequence is 15 residues long. Germline CDR1 is ENHRY and CDR2 is SYGVKD. V shed 3 bases and J shed 3 bases, with 15 bases lying between them. CDR3 DNA sequence: TGTGCCATCAGTGATTTATCCAGGGGATACTACGAGCAGTACTTC. Amino acid sequence: CAISDLSRGYYEQYF.

The V gene is TRBV11-3, the J gene TRBJ1-2; no definite D call. The germline CDR1 and CDR2 sequences are SGHNT and YENEEA. V dropped 5 bases and J dropped 0 bases, with 7 bases sitting between them. The CDR3 is 13 amino acids. CDR3 sequence reads: CASSRRANYGYTF. The CDR3 region has the DNA TGTGCCAGCAGCCGGAGAGCTAACTATGGCTACACCTTC. Supplemented by reference TRBV11-3 and TRBJ1-2, the full variable domain reads EAGVVQSPRYKIIEKKQPVAFWCNPISGHNTLYWYLQNLGQGPELLIRYENEEAVDDSQLPKDRFSAERLKGVDSTLKIQPAELGDSAVYLCASSRRANYGYTFGSGTRLTVV.

This sequence joins TRBV4-3 and TRBJ1-1; D ambiguous. The V gene's germline CDR1 is LGHNA and CDR2 YSLEER. This CDR3 has 17 amino acids. V lost 0 bases to trimming and J lost 0 bases, with 14 bases between them. The CDR3 spells CASSQDYGGRLNTEAFF. The CDR3 nucleotides are TGCGCCAGCAGCCAAGATTACGGCGGGAGATTGAACACTGAAGCTTTCTTT.

The rearrangement joins TRBV11-2 to TRBJ2-1; 11 nucleotides align to TRBD2. V lost 3 bases to trimming and J lost 7 bases; unmatched junction nucleotides: 11. This CDR3 is built from 17 residues. Germline assignment: CDR1 SGHAT and CDR2 FQNNGV. The CDR3 protein is CASSFTTSGGGKNEQFF. CDR3 DNA sequence: TGTGCCAGCAGCTTTACAACTAGCGGGGGTGGGAAGAATGAGCAGTTCTTC.